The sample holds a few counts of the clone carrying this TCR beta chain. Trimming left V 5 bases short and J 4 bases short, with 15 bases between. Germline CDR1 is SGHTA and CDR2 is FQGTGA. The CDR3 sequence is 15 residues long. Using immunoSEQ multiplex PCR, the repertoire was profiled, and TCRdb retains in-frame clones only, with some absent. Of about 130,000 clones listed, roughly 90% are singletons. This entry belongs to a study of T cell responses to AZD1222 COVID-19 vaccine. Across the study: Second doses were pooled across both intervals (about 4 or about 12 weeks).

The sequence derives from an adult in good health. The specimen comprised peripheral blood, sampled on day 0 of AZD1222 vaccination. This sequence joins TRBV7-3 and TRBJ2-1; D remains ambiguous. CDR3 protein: CASSLTTGPYNEQFF. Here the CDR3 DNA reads TGTGCCAGCAGCCTCACCACCGGACCATACAATGAGCAGTTCTTC.